This T cell receptor beta chain appears in the sequencing data of a study of T cells in Graves' hyperthyroidism and ophthalmopathy. Study-wide findings and caveats: The majority of expanded thyroid clonotypes above 0.001 also appeared in blood.

Only a few counts were recorded for this clonotype. Its antigen is as yet unknown. Amplification targeted TCR beta CDR3 regions from RNA transcripts. A set of HTBI primers served as the primers for a first-round RT-PCR of the TCR CDR3. A single record per CDR3 protein comes from TCRdb applying MiXCR to the multiplex PCR reads. Of about 740,000 distinct CDR3 sequences in the sample, 13% to 15% are singletons; the top ten hold roughly a tenth. Hyperthyroidism had been newly diagnosed in patients aged 18 to 65, and its duration was under 2 months. Diagnoses rested on clinical symptoms, serum thyroxine and TRAb, thyroid ultrasound and orbital computed tomography. V lost 3 bases to trimming and J lost 5 bases; unmatched junction nucleotides: 9. CDR1 and CDR2 (germline): SGDLS, YYNGEE. This CDR3 has 15 amino acids.

Input material: blood. This sequence originates from a young woman with Graves' hyperthyroidism. J is TRBJ2-3 and V is TRBV9, with TRBD2 identical over 7 bases. In nucleotides, the CDR3 is TGTGCCAGCAGCGCCGGCGGGAGTGGTATAGATACGCAGTATTTT. Translation gives CASSAGGSGIDTQYF.